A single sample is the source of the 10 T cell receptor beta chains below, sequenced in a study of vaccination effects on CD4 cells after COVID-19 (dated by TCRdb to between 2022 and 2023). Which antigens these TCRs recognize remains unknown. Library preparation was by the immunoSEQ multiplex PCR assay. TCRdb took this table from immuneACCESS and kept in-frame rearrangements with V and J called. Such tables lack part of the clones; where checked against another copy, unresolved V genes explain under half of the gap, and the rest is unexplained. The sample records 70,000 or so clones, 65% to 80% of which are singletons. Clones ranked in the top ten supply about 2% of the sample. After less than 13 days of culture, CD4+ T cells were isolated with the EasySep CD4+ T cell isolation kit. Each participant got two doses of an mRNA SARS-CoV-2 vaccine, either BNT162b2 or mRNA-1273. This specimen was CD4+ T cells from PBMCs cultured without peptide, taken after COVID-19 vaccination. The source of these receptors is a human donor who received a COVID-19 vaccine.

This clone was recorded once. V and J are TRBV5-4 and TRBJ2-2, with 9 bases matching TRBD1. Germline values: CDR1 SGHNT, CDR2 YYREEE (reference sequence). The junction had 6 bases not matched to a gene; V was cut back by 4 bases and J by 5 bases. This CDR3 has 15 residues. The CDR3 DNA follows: TGTGCCAGCAGCGGACAGGGGACCTCTACCGGGGAGCTGTTTTTT. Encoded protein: CASSGQGTSTGELFF.

CDR3 coding DNA: TGTGCCAGTAATCCAGGATACCATGAAAAACTGTTTTTT. This encodes CASNPGYHEKLFF. The gene calls are TRBV19 and TRBJ1-4, with D unresolved. The CDR3 sequence is 13 residues long. The germline gives CDR1 LNHDA, CDR2 SQIVND (reference sequence). Between the trimmed V and J ends, which lost 7 bases and 6 bases, there was a span of 12 bases.

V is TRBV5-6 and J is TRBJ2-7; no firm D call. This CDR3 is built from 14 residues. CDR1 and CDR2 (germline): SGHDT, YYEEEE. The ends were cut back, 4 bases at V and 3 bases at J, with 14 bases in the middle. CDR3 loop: CASSPLGSSYEQYV. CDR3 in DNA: TGTGCCAGCAGCCCTCTGGGGTCAAGCTACGAGCAGTACGTC.

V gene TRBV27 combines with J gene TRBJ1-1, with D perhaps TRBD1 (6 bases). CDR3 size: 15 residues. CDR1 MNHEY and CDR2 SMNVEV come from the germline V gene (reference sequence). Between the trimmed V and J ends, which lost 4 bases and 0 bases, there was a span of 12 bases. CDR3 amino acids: CASSSRDNMNTEAFF. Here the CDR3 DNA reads TGTGCCAGCAGTTCCCGGGACAACATGAACACTGAAGCTTTCTTT.

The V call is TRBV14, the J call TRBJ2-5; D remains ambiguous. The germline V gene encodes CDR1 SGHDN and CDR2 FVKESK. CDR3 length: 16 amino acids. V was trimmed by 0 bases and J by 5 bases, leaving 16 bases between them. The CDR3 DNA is TGTGCCAGCAGCCAAGATGCCGGCCGGTGGTGGGAGACCCAGTACTTC. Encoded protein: CASSQDAGRWWETQYF.

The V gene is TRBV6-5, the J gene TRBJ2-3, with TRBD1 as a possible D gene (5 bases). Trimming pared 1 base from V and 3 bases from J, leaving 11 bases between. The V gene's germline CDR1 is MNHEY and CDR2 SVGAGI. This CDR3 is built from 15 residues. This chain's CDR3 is CASSYWQGPTDTQYF. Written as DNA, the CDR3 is TGTGCCAGCAGTTACTGGCAGGGCCCAACAGATACGCAGTATTTT.

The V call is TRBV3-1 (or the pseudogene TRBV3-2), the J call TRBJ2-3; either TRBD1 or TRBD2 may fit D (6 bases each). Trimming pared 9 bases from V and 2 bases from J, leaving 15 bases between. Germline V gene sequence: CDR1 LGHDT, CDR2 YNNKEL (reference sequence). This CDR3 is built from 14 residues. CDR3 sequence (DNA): TGTGCCAGTTGTGGGGGGCCACTCACAGATACGCAGTATTTT. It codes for CASCGGPLTDTQYF.

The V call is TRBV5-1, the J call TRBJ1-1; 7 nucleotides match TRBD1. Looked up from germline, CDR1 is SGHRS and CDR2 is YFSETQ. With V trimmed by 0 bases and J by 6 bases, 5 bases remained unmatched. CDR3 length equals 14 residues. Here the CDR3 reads CASSLVSGGAEAFF. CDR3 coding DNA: TGCGCCAGCAGCTTGGTATCAGGGGGGGCTGAAGCTTTCTTT.

Here the CDR3 reads CASSFALQETQYF. The CDR3 coding sequence is TGCGCCAGCAGTTTTGCACTTCAAGAGACCCAGTACTTC. V usage is TRBV10-2 and J usage is TRBJ2-5; D is unclear. CDR3 length: 13 residues. V gave up 5 bases and J gave up 2 bases, with 9 bases separating them. Germline loops: CDR1 WSHSY, CDR2 SAAADI.

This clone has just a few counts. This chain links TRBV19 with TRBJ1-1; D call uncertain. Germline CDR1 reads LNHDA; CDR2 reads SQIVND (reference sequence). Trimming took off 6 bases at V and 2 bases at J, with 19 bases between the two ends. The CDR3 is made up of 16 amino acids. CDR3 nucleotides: TGTGCCAGTAGGAACCCGGGGTCGGTCTCAAACACTGAAGCTTTCTTT. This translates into CASRNPGSVSNTEAFF.